This T cell receptor beta chain was captured by sequencing in a study of blood T cell repertoires in COVID-19. Overall study: Donors in the United States, Italy and Spain gave samples during acute or convalescent COVID-19. T cells, B-cell-depleted T cells, or PBMCs supplied cDNA or gDNA.

In the original processing: Amplified reference gene primers provided the basis for estimating nucleated cell counts. The protocol was immunoSEQ multiplex PCR, while the TCRdb copy is restricted to in-frame clones and leaves out a portion. The D gene and trimming were derived from the DNA, and the V and J assignments and clone size from that table. The data contain 55,000 to 70,000 clones, more than 75% of them singletons. What was sequenced was peripheral blood. The sequence was obtained from a man in his sixties with active or convalescent COVID-19.

DNA of the CDR3: TGTGCCAGCAGCCGGGGACAGGGCACCGGGGAGCTGTTTTTT. Amino acids: CASSRGQGTGELFF. This chain uses TRBV5-4 with TRBJ2-2, with 9 bases fitting TRBD1. V shed 4 bases, J shed 4 bases, and the junction held 2 bases outside the gene matches. Germline CDR1 and CDR2: SGHNT and YYREEE (reference sequence). This CDR3 comprises 14 residues.